This TCR beta chain was recorded in a study of cytomegalovirus exposure and HLA in healthy donors. Study-wide results and caveats: Later genetic work tied a missense DCLRE1C variant to beta-chain V and J trimming. CMV serostatus was the only recorded immune exposure for donors. In an earlier analysis, about 87% or about 30%: the productive usage of most TCR beta V segments. Common viral pathogens were later found to be apparently linked to several of the most significant clusters.

60 Vbeta and 13 Jbeta primers were used in PCR. Profiling relied on immunoSEQ multiplex PCR, and the TCRdb table lists in-frame clones only, not all of them. The sample carries 100,000 to 150,000 clones, roughly 82% recorded once. A note on this clone: Its antigen remains unknown.

Sequences were obtained from PBMCs. The TCR sequence derives from a male donor in good health and CMV-seropositive.

The DNA for the CDR3 is TGTGCCAGCAGCTTGGATAGTCGGGAGACCCAGTACTTC. Its protein product is CASSLDSRETQYF. This chain connects TRBV5-4 to TRBJ2-5; unclear D gene. From germline, CDR1 is SGHNT and CDR2 YYREEE (reference sequence). V dropped 0 bases and J dropped 5 bases, with 8 bases sitting between them. The CDR3 spans 13 residues.